One sample yielded the 24 T cell receptor beta chains listed below, sequenced in a study of blood T cell repertoires in COVID-19. TCRdb's copy holds only in-frame clones and misses some; the assay was immunoSEQ multiplex PCR. This table holds fewer than 350,000 clones, about 82% found once. Specimen: peripheral blood. The receptor set was obtained from a woman aged 45-65 years with active or convalescent COVID-19.

The CDR3, as DNA: TGTGCCAGCAGTTTATGGAGGCGGGAGAGCACCGGGGAGCTGTTTTTT. This encodes CASSLWRRESTGELFF. The chain recombines TRBV28 with TRBJ2-2, with 7 positions matching TRBD2. Germline V gene sequence: CDR1 MDHEN, CDR2 SYDVKM. Trimming removed 0 bases from V and 4 bases from J; junction bases left unmatched: 5. The CDR3 is made up of 16 amino acids.

The chain combines TRBV6-1 with TRBJ2-2; no clear D gene. This CDR3 has 15 amino acids. Per germline, CDR1 MNHNS and CDR2 SASEGT. V shed 1 base and J shed 2 bases, with 8 bases lying between them. The CDR3: CASSEGGYNTGELFF. CDR3 nucleotide sequence: TGTGCCAGCAGTGAAGGAGGTTATAACACCGGGGAGCTGTTTTTT.

This chain joins TRBV19 and TRBJ2-1, with D perhaps TRBD2 (5 bases). Germline V lookup: CDR1 LNHDA, CDR2 SQIVND (reference sequence). This CDR3 comprises 16 residues. Trimming took off 6 bases at V and 0 bases at J, with 15 bases between the two ends. This CDR3 is CASSWGARSSYNEQFF. The DNA of the CDR3 is TGTGCCAGTAGCTGGGGAGCTAGGAGCTCCTACAATGAGCAGTTCTTC.

The rearrangement links TRBV29-1 to TRBJ2-1, with D perhaps TRBD2 (5 bases). The V end lost 3 bases, the J end lost 8 bases, and 14 bases lay between the germline ends. From germline, CDR1 is SQVTM and CDR2 ANQGSEA. The CDR3 runs to 13 residues. The CDR3 sequence is CSVESGVKDEQFF. The CDR3, as DNA: TGCAGCGTTGAGTCCGGGGTTAAGGATGAGCAGTTCTTC.

Concerning this clone: Other DNA variants within this sample encode the same CDR3. V usage is TRBV4-1 and J usage is TRBJ2-4; weak D call: TRBD1 (5 bases). V was trimmed by 2 bases and J by 0 bases, leaving 8 bases between them. This CDR3 comprises 15 residues. In germline, CDR1 is MGHRA, CDR2 YSYEKL. The CDR3 sequence: CASSQLGLAKNIQYF. The CDR3 nucleotides are TGCGCCAGCAGCCAACTGGGGCTAGCCAAAAACATTCAGTACTTC.

The chain recombines TRBV6-5 with TRBJ1-5, with 10 bases aligning to TRBD1. V dropped 5 bases and J dropped 4; count of bases not matched to a gene: 2. CDR1 is MNHEY, CDR2 SVGAGI, per germline. The CDR3 extends over 14 amino acids. DNA of the CDR3: TGTGCCAGCAGTCGGACAGGGGGAAATCAGCCCCAGCATTTT. Amino acids: CASSRTGGNQPQHF.

This chain links TRBV9 with TRBJ2-7, with 7 bases lining up with TRBD1. Trimming cost V 3 bases and J 1 base; bases outside gene matches: 4. The germline gives CDR1 SGDLS, CDR2 YYNGEE. The CDR3 runs 14 residues. DNA for the CDR3: TGTGCCAGCAGCGACCGGGACAGTTCCTACGAGCAGTACTTC. It translates to CASSDRDSSYEQYF.

The chain combines TRBV6-2 or TRBV6-3 with TRBJ1-6; D may be TRBD1 (5 bases). Germline V gene sequence: CDR1 MNHEY, CDR2 SVGEGT. This CDR3 is 16 amino acids long. V was pared by 6 bases and J by 7 bases, with 19 bases between. CDR3 coding DNA: TGTGCCAGCAGCCCTGGGGCAGGGTCATGGAATTCACCCCTCCACTTT. Protein: CASSPGAGSWNSPLHF.

A remark on this clone: This sample includes further DNA sequences coding for the same CDR3. This chain connects TRBV12-3 or TRBV12-4 to TRBJ1-2; the match to TRBD1 covers 8 bases. V gave up 6 bases and J gave up 5 bases; unmatched junction bases: 5. The length of the CDR3 is 13 residues. Here the CDR3 reads CASSPDRAYGYTF. The CDR3 DNA follows: TGTGCCAGCAGCCCGGACAGGGCTTATGGCTACACCTTC.

The V and J genes are TRBV6-6 and TRBJ2-1; 7 bases line up with TRBD2. In germline, CDR1 is MNHNY, CDR2 SVGAGI (reference sequence). This CDR3 contains 14 residues. The J segment lost 6 bases and the V segment lost 8 bases, leaving 10 bases of the junction unmatched. This CDR3 is CASVRGGSANEQFF. The CDR3 DNA follows: TGTGCCAGCGTCCGGGGCGGGAGCGCCAATGAGCAGTTCTTC.

V and J are TRBV29-1 and TRBJ2-1, with D possibly matching TRBD1 (6 bases). V was pared by 4 bases and J by 16 bases, with 14 bases between. This CDR3 is built from 10 residues. From germline, CDR1 is SQVTM and CDR2 ANQGSEA. For the CDR3, the DNA is TGCAGCGTTGCGAGACAGGATTACTTCTTC. Translated: CSVARQDYFF.

The chain combines TRBV11-2 with TRBJ2-1; maybe TRBD2 (5 bases). Germline loops: CDR1 SGHAT, CDR2 FQNNGV. V was clipped by 0 bases and J by 8 bases, with 14 bases between them. This CDR3 is built from 15 residues. In nucleotides, the CDR3 is TGTGCCAGCAGCTTAGAACCCCGGAGGATTGATGAGCAGTTCTTC. This translates into CASSLEPRRIDEQFF. Full variable domain (rest looked up from reference TRBV11-2 and TRBJ2-1): EAGVAQSPRYKIIEKRQSVAFWCNPISGHATLYWYQQILGQGPKLLIQFQNNGVVDDSQLPKDRFSAERLKGVDSTLKIQPAKLEDSAVYLCASSLEPRRIDEQFFGPGTRLTVL.

The V and J genes are TRBV5-5 and TRBJ1-1; maybe TRBD1 (6 bases). The V and J ends lost 2 bases and 0 bases respectively, with 17 bases between them. Germline V gene sequence: CDR1 SGHKS, CDR2 YYEKEE (reference sequence). The CDR3 is 17 amino acids. DNA for the CDR3: TGTGCCAGCAGCTTTTACCAGGGGCTTTCCATGAACACTGAAGCTTTCTTT. Its protein is CASSFYQGLSMNTEAFF.

The chain links TRBV30 to TRBJ2-1; TRBD2 is a possible D gene (6 bases). The V gene lost 7 bases and the J gene lost 7 bases, with 20 bases spanning the gap. Germline V gives CDR1 GTSNPN, CDR2 SVGIG (reference sequence). The CDR3 has 14 amino acids. The CDR3 sequence: CASSSAKNLNEQFF. Here the CDR3 DNA reads TGTGCCTCCTCTAGCGCCAAAAACCTGAATGAGCAGTTCTTC.

The rearrangement joins TRBV2 to TRBJ2-5; 8 positions match TRBD1. The CDR3 runs 15 residues. Trimming took 5 bases from V and 2 from J; bases not matched to a gene: 7. Germline CDR1 SNHLY, CDR2 FYNNEI. In DNA, the CDR3 is TGTGCCAGCAGTTACGACAGGGGAAGGCAAGAGACCCAGTACTTC. The encoded protein is CASSYDRGRQETQYF.

The V gene is TRBV20-1, the J gene TRBJ2-1; D may be TRBD2 (6 bases). Trimming pared 7 bases from V and 8 bases from J, leaving 12 bases between. Germline loops: CDR1 DFQATT, CDR2 SNEGSKA (reference sequence). The CDR3 is made up of 11 amino acids. CDR3 DNA sequence: TGCAGTGTGGGCGGGATAGATGAGCAGTTCTTC. This codes for CSVGGIDEQFF.

The rearrangement joins TRBV5-8 to TRBJ2-6; possibly TRBD1 for D (5 bases). The CDR3 extends over 19 amino acids. Germline V gives CDR1 SGHTS, CDR2 YDEGEE. The germline V and J ends were trimmed by 0 bases and 1 base, with 17 bases remaining between them. As DNA, the CDR3 is TGTGCCAGCAGCTTGGCTGGGTACCGAACAGGATCTGGGGCCAACGTCCTGACTTTC. Translated: CASSLAGYRTGSGANVLTF.

This clone appeared a few times. This chain uses TRBV2 with TRBJ1-1; D unresolved. V was shortened by 7 bases and J by 6 bases, with 12 bases between the two germline ends. Germline loops: CDR1 SNHLY, CDR2 FYNNEI. The CDR3 sequence is 12 residues long. The CDR3 protein is CASKGAGPEAFF. The CDR3 DNA follows: TGTGCCAGCAAGGGCGCGGGCCCTGAAGCTTTCTTT. Drawing the rest from reference TRBV2 and TRBJ1-1, the complete variable domain is EPEVTQTPSHQVTQMGQEVILRCVPISNHLYFYWYRQILGQKVEFLVSFYNNEISEKSEIFDDQFSVERPDGSNFTLKIRSTKLEDSAMYFCASKGAGPEAFFGQGTRLTVV.

The V call is TRBV27, the J call TRBJ2-3, with a possible D match to TRBD1 (5 bases). V shed 5 bases and J shed 0 bases, with 12 bases lying between them. The CDR3 runs to 15 residues. Germline V CDR1 and CDR2: MNHEY, SMNVEV (reference sequence). Here the CDR3 DNA reads TGTGCCAGCAGTCGACAGTCCTCTAGCACAGATACGCAGTATTTT. It encodes CASSRQSSSTDTQYF.

The V and J genes are TRBV27 and TRBJ1-2, with TRBD1 matching over 7 bases. This CDR3 has 13 residues. Unmatched junction bases numbered 6, after V lost 5 bases and J lost 6 bases. Germline V gene sequence: CDR1 MNHEY, CDR2 SMNVEV (reference sequence). CDR3 residues: CASSRNDRDGYTF. The DNA of the CDR3 is TGTGCCAGCAGTCGAAACGACAGGGATGGCTACACCTTC.

J is TRBJ1-2 and V is TRBV5-1, with 10 bases lining up with TRBD1. The CDR3 runs 13 residues. The germline V gene encodes CDR1 SGHRS and CDR2 YFSETQ. Losses at the gene ends were 4 bases for V and 6 bases for J; bases not matched to a gene: 3. The CDR3 here is CASSTTGGNGYTF. CDR3 nucleotides: TGCGCCAGCAGCACGACAGGGGGCAATGGCTACACCTTC. The whole variable domain, filled in from reference TRBV5-1 and TRBJ1-2, reads KAGVTQTPRYLIKTRGQQVTLSCSPISGHRSVSWYQQTPGQGLQFLFEYFSETQRNKGNFPGRFSGRQFSNSRSEMNVSTLELGDSALYLCASSTTGGNGYTFGSGTRLTVV.

The chain links TRBV6-4 to TRBJ2-3; 7 bases are a match to TRBD2. This CDR3 spans 15 amino acids. The germline CDR1 and CDR2 sequences are MRHNA and SNTAGT. V lost 4 bases, J lost 3 bases, and 7 bases stayed unmatched. In nucleotides, the CDR3 is TGTGCCAGCAGTGTTATAGCGGGTCCTACAGATACGCAGTATTTT. Its protein is CASSVIAGPTDTQYF.

V gene TRBV6-8 combines with J gene TRBJ1-4; D is possibly TRBD1 (6 bases). V lost 7 bases, J lost 8 bases, and 17 bases lay in between. Germline assignment: CDR1 MNHGY and CDR2 SAAAGT. This CDR3 comprises 14 residues. The CDR3 loop reads CASIEPGVIEKLFF. The CDR3 nucleotides read TGTGCCAGCATAGAACCAGGGGTTATCGAAAAACTGTTTTTT.

The chain joins TRBV3-1 (or the pseudogene TRBV3-2) to TRBJ2-2; 7 positions match TRBD2. The CDR3 runs 15 residues. Trimming removed 4 bases from V and 0 bases from J; junction bases left unmatched: 2. Looked up from germline, CDR1 is LGHDT and CDR2 is YNNKEL (reference sequence). The CDR3 region is CASSLLAANTGELFF. Here the CDR3 DNA reads TGTGCCAGCAGCCTCCTAGCGGCGAACACCGGGGAGCTGTTTTTT.